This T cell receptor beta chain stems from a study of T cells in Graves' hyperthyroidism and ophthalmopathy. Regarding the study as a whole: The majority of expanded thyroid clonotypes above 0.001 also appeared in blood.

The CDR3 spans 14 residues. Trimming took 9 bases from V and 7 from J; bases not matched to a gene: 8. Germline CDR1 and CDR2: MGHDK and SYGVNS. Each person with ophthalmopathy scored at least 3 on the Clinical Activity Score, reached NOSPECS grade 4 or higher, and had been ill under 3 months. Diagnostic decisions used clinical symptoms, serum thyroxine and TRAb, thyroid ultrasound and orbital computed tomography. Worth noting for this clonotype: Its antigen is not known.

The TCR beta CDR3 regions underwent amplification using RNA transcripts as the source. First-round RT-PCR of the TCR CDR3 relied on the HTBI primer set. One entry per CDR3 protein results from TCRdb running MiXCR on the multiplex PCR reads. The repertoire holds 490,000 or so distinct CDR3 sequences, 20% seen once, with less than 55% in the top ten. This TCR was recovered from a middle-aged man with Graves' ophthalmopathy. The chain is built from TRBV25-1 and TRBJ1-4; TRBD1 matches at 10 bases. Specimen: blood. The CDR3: CASQQTGGLEKLFF. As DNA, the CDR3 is TGTGCCAGTCAGCAGACAGGGGGCCTTGAAAAACTGTTTTTT. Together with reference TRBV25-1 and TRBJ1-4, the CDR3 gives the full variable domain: EADIYQTPRYLVIGTGKKITLECSQTMGHDKMYWYQQDPGMELHLIHYSYGVNSTEKGDLSSESTVSRIRTEHFPLTLESARPSHTSQYLCASQQTGGLEKLFFGSGTQLSVL.